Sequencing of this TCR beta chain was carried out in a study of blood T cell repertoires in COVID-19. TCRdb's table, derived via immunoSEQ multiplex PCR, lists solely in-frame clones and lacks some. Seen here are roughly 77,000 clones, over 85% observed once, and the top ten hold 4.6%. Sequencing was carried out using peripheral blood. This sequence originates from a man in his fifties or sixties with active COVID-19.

CDR3 residues: CASSKDRASDGTQYF. In DNA form, the CDR3 reads TGTGCCAGTAGTAAAGACAGGGCGTCTGACGGGACCCAGTACTTC. This chain links TRBV19 with TRBJ2-5; 7 bases are a match to TRBD1. CDR1 and CDR2 (germline): LNHDA, SQIVND (reference sequence). V shed 4 bases, J shed 7 bases, and the junction held 12 bases outside the gene matches. CDR3 size: 15 residues.